The 5 T cell receptor beta chains in this list originate from one sample, sequenced in a study of identifying expanded T cells in peripheral blood. Libraries were prepared by immunoSEQ multiplex PCR; TCRdb keeps only in-frame clonotypes and omits some of them. The table lists 83,000 or so clones, around nine tenths of them singletons. Source material: blood. These receptors came from a person aged 18 to 70 in good health.

This chain joins TRBV2 and TRBJ1-3, with D unresolved. Germline V gene sequence: CDR1 SNHLY, CDR2 FYNNEI. This CDR3 comprises 13 residues. The ends were cut back, 4 bases at V and 8 bases at J, with 12 bases in the middle. In DNA, the CDR3 is TGTGCCAGCAGTGGCAACACCGGGTACACCATATATTTT. Translating gives CASSGNTGYTIYF.

The V gene is TRBV6-1, the J gene TRBJ2-1; 10 nucleotides align to TRBD2. This CDR3 has 15 amino acids. Losses at the gene ends were 1 base for V and 7 bases for J; bases not matched to a gene: 4. In germline, CDR1 is MNHNS, CDR2 SASEGT. The CDR3 bases are TGTGCCAGCAGTGAAGAACCTAGCGGGGGTAATGAGCAGTTCTTC. It specifies CASSEEPSGGNEQFF.

This chain links TRBV6-1 with TRBJ2-7; TRBD1 or TRBD2 may be the D gene (5 bases each). The CDR3 has 14 amino acids. Germline V lookup: CDR1 MNHNS, CDR2 SASEGT. Trimming removed 1 base from V and 3 bases from J, with 10 bases in between. CDR3 protein: CASSEVWGSYEQYF. CDR3 nucleotides: TGTGCCAGCAGTGAAGTGTGGGGGAGCTACGAGCAGTACTTC.

This clone was counted a single time. The chain is built from TRBV7-9 and TRBJ2-3; D may correspond to TRBD1 or TRBD2 (5 bases each). Germline loops: CDR1 SEHNR, CDR2 FQNEAQ (reference sequence). Trimming took off 5 bases at V and 6 bases at J, with 18 bases between the two ends. This CDR3 is built from 15 residues. As DNA, the CDR3 is TGTGCCAGCAGCCCCCGGTGGGGCGACTACGATACGCAGTATTTT. Translating it yields CASSPRWGDYDTQYF.

This sequence joins TRBV2 and TRBJ2-5; tentatively, D is TRBD1 (5 bases). The CDR3 is 15 amino acids. Trimming cost V 0 bases and J 4 bases, with 12 bases left between them. Germline V CDR1 and CDR2: SNHLY, FYNNEI. The CDR3 DNA is TGTGCCAGCAGTGAAGCACAGGTCTTCGGAGAGACCCAGTACTTC. Protein: CASSEAQVFGETQYF.